This T cell receptor (beta chain) derives from a study of T cell clonotyping in hematopoietic cell transplantation. Samples: about 28 days before transplant, then days 30, 100 and 180 after. Study-wide results and caveats: Higher Inverse Simpson Index values in graft donor and pretransplant recipient predicted broader posttransplant TCR diversity.

About this clone: Antigen specificity is unknown.

Clones were sequenced by immunoSEQ multiplex PCR, and TCRdb holds only the in-frame ones, with some missing. The sample contains 6,100 or so clones, approximately 72% of which appear only once. Here the sequenced sample was PBMCs, taken 180 days after allogeneic stem cell transplant. The receptor comes from a male patient aged 50 or older who had an allogeneic stem cell transplant from an unrelated donor, so the T cells may come from the graft donor. Some clones in this sample may be carry-over from other donors' samples.

DNA for the CDR3: TGTGCCAGCACCTCCCCACGGCTAGCGGGAGGTTCGGGTGAGCAGTTCTTC. Its protein product is CASTSPRLAGGSGEQFF. The rearrangement joins TRBV25-1 to TRBJ2-1; TRBD2 matches 11 bases. Germline-derived CDR1 and CDR2 are MGHDK and SYGVNS. After removal of 7 bases from V and 9 bases from J, the junction contained 17 bases not matched to a gene. The CDR3 has 17 amino acids.